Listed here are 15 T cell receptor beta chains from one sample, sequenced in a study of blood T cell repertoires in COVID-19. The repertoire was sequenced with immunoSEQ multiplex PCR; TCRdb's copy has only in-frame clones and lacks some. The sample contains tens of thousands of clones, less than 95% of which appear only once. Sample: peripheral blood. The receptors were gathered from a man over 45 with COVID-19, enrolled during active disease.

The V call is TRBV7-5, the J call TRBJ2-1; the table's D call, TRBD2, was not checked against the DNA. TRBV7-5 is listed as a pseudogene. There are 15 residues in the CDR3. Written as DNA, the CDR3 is TGTGCCAGAAGCCCTACTAGCGGGGGTTACAATGAGCAGTTCTTC. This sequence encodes CARSPTSGGYNEQFF.

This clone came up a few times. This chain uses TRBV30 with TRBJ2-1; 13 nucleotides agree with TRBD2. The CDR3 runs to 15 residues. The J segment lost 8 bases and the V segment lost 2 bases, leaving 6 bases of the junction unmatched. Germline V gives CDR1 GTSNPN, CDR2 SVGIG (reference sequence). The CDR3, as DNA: TGTGCCTGGAGTCTGGGGACTAGCGGGATGGATGAGCAGTTCTTC. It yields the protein CAWSLGTSGMDEQFF.

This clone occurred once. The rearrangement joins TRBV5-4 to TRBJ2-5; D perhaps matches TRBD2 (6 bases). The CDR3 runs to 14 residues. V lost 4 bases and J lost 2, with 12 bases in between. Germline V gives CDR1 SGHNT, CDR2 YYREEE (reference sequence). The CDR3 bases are TGTGCCAGCAGCCCCGGGGGATTGCAAGAGACCCAGTACTTC. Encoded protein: CASSPGGLQETQYF.

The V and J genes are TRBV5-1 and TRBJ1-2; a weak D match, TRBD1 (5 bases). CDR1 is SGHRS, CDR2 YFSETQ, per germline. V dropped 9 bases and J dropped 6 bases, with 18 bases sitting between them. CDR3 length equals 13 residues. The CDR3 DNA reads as TGCGCCACCGAAGAAAGTACAGGCAATGGCTACACCTTC. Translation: CATEESTGNGYTF.

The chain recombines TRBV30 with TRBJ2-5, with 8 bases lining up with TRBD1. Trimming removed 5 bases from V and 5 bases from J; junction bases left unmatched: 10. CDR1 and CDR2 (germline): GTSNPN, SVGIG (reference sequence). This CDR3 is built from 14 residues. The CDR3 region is CAWDRTGRMETQYF. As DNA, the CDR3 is TGTGCCTGGGATCGGACAGGGAGGATGGAGACCCAGTACTTC.

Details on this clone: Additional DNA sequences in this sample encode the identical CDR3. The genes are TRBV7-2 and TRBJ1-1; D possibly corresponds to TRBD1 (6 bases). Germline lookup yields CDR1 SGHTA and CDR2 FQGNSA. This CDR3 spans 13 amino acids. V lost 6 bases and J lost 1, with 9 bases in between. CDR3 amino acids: CASSLDRNTEAFF. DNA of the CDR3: TGTGCCAGCAGTCTGGACAGGAACACTGAAGCTTTCTTT.

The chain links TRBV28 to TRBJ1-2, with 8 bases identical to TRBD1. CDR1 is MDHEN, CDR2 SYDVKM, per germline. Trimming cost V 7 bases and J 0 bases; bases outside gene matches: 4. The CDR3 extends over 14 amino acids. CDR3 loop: CASTKQGANYGYTF. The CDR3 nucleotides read TGTGCCAGCACCAAACAGGGGGCTAACTATGGCTACACCTTC.

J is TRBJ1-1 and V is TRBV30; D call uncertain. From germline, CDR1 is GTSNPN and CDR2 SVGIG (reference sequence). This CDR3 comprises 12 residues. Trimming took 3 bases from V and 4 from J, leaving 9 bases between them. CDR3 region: CAWREDLTEAFF. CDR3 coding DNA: TGTGCCTGGAGGGAGGATCTCACTGAAGCTTTCTTT. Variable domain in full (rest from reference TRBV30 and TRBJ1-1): SQTIHQWPATLVQPVGSPLSLECTVEGTSNPNLYWYRQAAGRGLQLLFYSVGIGQISSEVPQNLSASRPQDRQFILSSKKLLLSDSGFYLCAWREDLTEAFFGQGTRLTVV.

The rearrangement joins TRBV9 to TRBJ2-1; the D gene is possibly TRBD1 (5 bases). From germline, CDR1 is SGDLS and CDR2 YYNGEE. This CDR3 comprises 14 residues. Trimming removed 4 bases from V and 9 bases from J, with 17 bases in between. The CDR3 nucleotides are TGTGCCAGCAGCATCCGACAGAATACCGTTGAGCAGTTCTTC. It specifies CASSIRQNTVEQFF.

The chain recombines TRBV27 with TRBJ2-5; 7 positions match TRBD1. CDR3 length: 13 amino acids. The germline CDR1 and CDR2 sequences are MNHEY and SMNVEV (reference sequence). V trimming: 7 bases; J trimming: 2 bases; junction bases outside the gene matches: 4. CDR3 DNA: TGTGCCAGCAAAGGGGACAGACAAGAGACCCAGTACTTC. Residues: CASKGDRQETQYF.

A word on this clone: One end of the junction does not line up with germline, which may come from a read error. The CDR3, as DNA: TGTGCCAGCAGTGAAGGGGGTCTAGCGGGACCCACTTCGGTCTTC. It translates to CASSEGGLAGPTSVF. The chain links TRBV2 to TRBJ2-1; 9 positions agree with TRBD2. Germline-derived CDR1 and CDR2 are SNHLY and FYNNEI. CDR3 length equals 15 residues.

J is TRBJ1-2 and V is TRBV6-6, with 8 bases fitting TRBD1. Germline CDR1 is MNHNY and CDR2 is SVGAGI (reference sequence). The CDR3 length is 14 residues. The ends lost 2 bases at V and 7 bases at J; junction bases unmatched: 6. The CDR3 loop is CASSYLGQGGGYTF. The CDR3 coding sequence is TGTGCCAGCAGTTACCTCGGACAGGGCGGTGGCTACACCTTC.

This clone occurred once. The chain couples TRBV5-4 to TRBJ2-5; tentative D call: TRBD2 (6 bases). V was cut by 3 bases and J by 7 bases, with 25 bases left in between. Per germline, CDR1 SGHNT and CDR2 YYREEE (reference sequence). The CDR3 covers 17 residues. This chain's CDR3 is CASSSRDFMWDNVTQYF. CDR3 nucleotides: TGTGCCAGCAGCTCCAGGGACTTCATGTGGGATAACGTGACCCAGTACTTC. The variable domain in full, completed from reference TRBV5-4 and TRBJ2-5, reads ETGVTQSPTHLIKTRGQQVTLRCSSQSGHNTVSWYQQALGQGPQFIFQYYREEENGRGNFPPRFSGLQFPNYSSELNVNALELDDSALYLCASSSRDFMWDNVTQYFGPGTRLLVL.

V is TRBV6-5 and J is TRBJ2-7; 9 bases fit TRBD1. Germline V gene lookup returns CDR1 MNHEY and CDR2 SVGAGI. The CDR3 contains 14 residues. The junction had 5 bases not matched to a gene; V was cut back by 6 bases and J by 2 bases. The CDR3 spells CASSRTGGPYEQYF. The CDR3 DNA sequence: TGTGCCAGCAGCCGTACAGGGGGCCCCTACGAGCAGTACTTC.

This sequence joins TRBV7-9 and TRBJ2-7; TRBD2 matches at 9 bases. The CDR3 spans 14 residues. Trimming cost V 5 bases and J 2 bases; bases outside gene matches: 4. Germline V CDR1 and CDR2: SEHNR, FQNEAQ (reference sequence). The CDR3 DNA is TGTGCCAGCAGCCGGACTAGCGCTCCCTACGAGCAGTACTTC. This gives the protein CASSRTSAPYEQYF.